What follows are 14 T cell receptor beta chains derived from one specimen sequenced in a study of cytomegalovirus exposure and HLA in healthy donors. It was with 60 Vbeta and 13 Jbeta primers that the PCR ran. The repertoire was sequenced with immunoSEQ multiplex PCR; TCRdb's copy has only in-frame clones and lacks some. The sample has under 150,000 clones, around 78% seen once. The material sequenced was PBMCs. The origin of the receptors is a woman between 50 and 59 years old in good health and CMV-seronegative.

This chain links TRBV19 with TRBJ2-1; possible D gene TRBD1, 6 bases. The germline gives CDR1 LNHDA, CDR2 SQIVND (reference sequence). The CDR3 has 14 amino acids. Trimming left V 3 bases short and J 7 bases short, with 13 bases between. CDR3 amino acids: CASSIQGSWNEQFF. Here the CDR3 DNA reads TGTGCCAGTAGTATTCAGGGGTCCTGGAATGAGCAGTTCTTC.

This clone was observed a few times. The chain has TRBV19 and TRBJ2-3; 14 bases match TRBD2. This CDR3 is 21 amino acids long. The ends lost 0 bases at V and 7 bases at J; junction bases unmatched: 18. The germline CDR1 and CDR2 sequences are LNHDA and SQIVND (reference sequence). This CDR3 is CASSIDGKGPSGTSGRNTQYF. The CDR3 coding sequence is TGTGCCAGTAGTATAGACGGGAAGGGGCCGTCCGGGACTAGCGGGAGAAATACGCAGTATTTT. The full variable domain, with the rest looked up from reference TRBV19 and TRBJ2-3, is DGGITQSPKYLFRKEGQNVTLSCEQNLNHDAMYWYRQDPGQGLRLIYYSQIVNDFQKGDIAEGYSVSREKKESFPLTVTSAQKNPTAFYLCASSIDGKGPSGTSGRNTQYFGPGTRLTVL.

This sequence joins TRBV30 and TRBJ1-3; maybe TRBD1 (5 bases). CDR3 length equals 15 residues. V was cut by 3 bases and J by 4 bases, with 16 bases left in between. Germline CDR1 GTSNPN, CDR2 SVGIG (reference sequence). The CDR3 loop reads CAWSQQGGVGNTIYF. As DNA, the CDR3 is TGTGCCTGGAGCCAGCAGGGAGGCGTGGGAAACACCATATATTTT.

This chain connects TRBV28 to TRBJ1-2, with 7 bases that match TRBD1. V was clipped by 7 bases and J by 7 bases; unmatched bases: 15. Per the germline V gene, CDR1 is MDHEN and CDR2 is SYDVKM. The CDR3 totals 15 residues. This CDR3 reads CASTTPGQPLGGYTF. DNA of the CDR3: TGTGCCAGCACTACTCCGGGACAGCCTCTGGGTGGCTACACCTTC.

The chain joins TRBV9 to TRBJ2-6; D ambiguous. CDR3 length: 14 amino acids. In germline, CDR1 is SGDLS, CDR2 YYNGEE. V was pared by 1 base and J by 2 bases, with 4 bases between. CDR3 nucleotides: TGTGCCAGCAGCGTATCGGCTGGGGCCAACGTCCTGACTTTC. It encodes CASSVSAGANVLTF.

As DNA, the CDR3 is TGTGCCAGCAGTGCAGACAGGGCCTACGAGCAGTACGTC. As protein: CASSADRAYEQYV. This rearrangement joins TRBV28 to TRBJ2-7, with 7 bases matching TRBD1. Germline V gene data show CDR1 as MDHEN and CDR2 as SYDVKM. The CDR3 has 13 residues. V lost 5 bases, J lost 2 bases, and 3 bases stayed unmatched.

The chain is built from TRBV29-1 and TRBJ1-1; the D gene is possibly TRBD1 (5 bases). This CDR3 contains 14 residues. Germline V gene sequence: CDR1 SQVTM, CDR2 ANQGSEA. Trimming removed 6 bases at V and 4 bases at J, with 18 bases between. CDR3 bases: TGCAGCGTCGCCCTCAGGGTCGCACGCACTGAAGCTTTCTTT. Residues: CSVALRVARTEAFF.

This clone was seen only a few times. V is TRBV6-5 and J is TRBJ1-1; D not certain. This CDR3 is built from 13 residues. Germline CDR1 MNHEY, CDR2 SVGAGI. V lost 7 bases and J 6 bases, leaving 15 bases between the germline ends. CDR3 coding DNA: TGTGCCAGCACCCAATTCGGAGAATCTGAAGCTTTCTTT. It encodes CASTQFGESEAFF.

A remark on this clone: The germline gene is not matched at one end of the junction; a read error may be the cause. This chain links TRBV30 with TRBJ1-2; D might be TRBD1 (6 bases). CDR1 and CDR2 (germline): GTSNPN, SVGIG (reference sequence). The CDR3 consists of 14 residues. CDR3 in amino acids: CAWRTGTLNYGYPF. CDR3 nucleotide sequence: TGTGCCTGGAGAACCGGGACACTAAACTATGGCTACCCCTTC.

The chain recombines TRBV5-1 with TRBJ2-3, with a tentative D call TRBD1 (6 bases). The V end lost 4 bases, the J end lost 0 bases, and 9 bases lay between the germline ends. From germline, CDR1 is SGHRS and CDR2 YFSETQ. The CDR3 spans 14 residues. This chain's CDR3 is CASSHGQSTDTQYF. CDR3 in DNA: TGCGCCAGCAGCCATGGACAGAGCACAGATACGCAGTATTTT.

This chain links TRBV29-1 with TRBJ1-2, with 7 nucleotides matching TRBD1. The CDR3 runs to 13 residues. The J segment lost 5 bases and the V segment lost 5 bases, leaving 8 bases of the junction unmatched. CDR1 SQVTM and CDR2 ANQGSEA come from the germline V gene. The CDR3 region is CSVLVQGLYGYTF. CDR3 bases: TGCAGCGTTTTAGTACAGGGGTTATATGGCTACACCTTC.

The chain employs TRBV7-9 and TRBJ1-5; 7 bases are a match to TRBD1. V dropped 4 bases and J dropped 5; count of bases not matched to a gene: 14. The germline V gene has CDR1 SEHNR and CDR2 FQNEAQ (reference sequence). The CDR3 totals 17 residues. In DNA form, the CDR3 reads TGTGCCAGCAGCTCCGTGGGGCGGACAGGCTTTTATCAGCCCCAGCATTTT. This sequence encodes CASSSVGRTGFYQPQHF.

This chain uses TRBV18 with TRBJ2-7, with 9 bases fitting TRBD1. The CDR3 is 16 residues long. V lost 0 bases to trimming and J lost 0 bases; unmatched junction nucleotides: 3. Germline lookup yields CDR1 KGHSH and CDR2 LQKENI. In DNA, the CDR3 is TGTGCCAGCTCACCACCGGGACAGGGTAACTCCTACGAGCAGTACTTC. It yields the protein CASSPPGQGNSYEQYF.

This chain joins TRBV9 and TRBJ2-7; the D gene is possibly TRBD1 (6 bases). CDR1 is SGDLS, CDR2 YYNGEE, per germline. The germline V and J ends were trimmed by 4 bases and 4 bases, with 18 bases remaining between them. The length of the CDR3 is 15 residues. The CDR3 DNA reads as TGTGCCAGCAGCACTCTGGGGGCAGGGTCGTACGAGCAGTACTTC. Protein product: CASSTLGAGSYEQYF. The variable domain in full, completed from reference TRBV9 and TRBJ2-7, reads DSGVTQTPKHLITATGQRVTLRCSPRSGDLSVYWYQQSLDQGLQFLIQYYNGEERAKGNILERFSAQQFPDLHSELNLSSLELGDSALYFCASSTLGAGSYEQYFGPGTRLTVT.